The rows below give T cell receptor beta chains drawn from one sample of a study of cytomegalovirus exposure and HLA in healthy donors. Only in-frame clones appear in the TCRdb table, and some are missing; sequencing was by immunoSEQ multiplex PCR. Of 250,000 to 300,000 clones listed, 90% were seen once; the top ten hold 0.35% to 0.45%. The material sequenced was PBMCs. Receptor source: a woman aged 18-30 years in good health and CMV-seronegative. CDR3s include the opening cysteine and the closing phenylalanine or tryptophan. The listing skips clone size in some rows; elsewhere it reads once, few, many or a size class.

v_gene,abundance,CDR3aa
TRBV28,NA,CASSLGGLYGYTF
TRBV7-3,once,CASSPGGNQPQHF
TRBV7-3,NA,CASSFAPGGLAEQFF
TRBV7-6,NA,CASSPEGRLAAPEKLFF
TRBV7-6,NA,CASSRRQGLETQYF
TRBV13,NA,CASRYGEDTQYF
TRBV7-9,NA,CASSLEGQGTDTQYF
TRBV10-1,NA,CASSENTANTEAFF
TRBV7-7,once,CASSLRQGPYEQYF
TRBV27,NA,CASSFGGSQYF
TRBV10-3,NA,CAISGLAGETGELFF
TRBV2,NA,CASSATSVRAGNEQFF
TRBV28,NA,CASSLRQGPNEKLFF
TRBV29-1,NA,CSVGGKWGMNTEAFF
TRBV7-6,NA,CASSLGGGTYNEQFF
TRBV18,NA,CASSPDDSESPLHF
TRBV28,NA,CASTPGLALQETQYF
TRBV2,NA,CATEPGQGGTEAFF
TRBV11-2,NA,CASSLGGFNYEQYF
TRBV7-9,NA,CASSLAPWLAGGYEQYF
TRBV2,NA,CASSEAGGNTIYF
TRBV4-3,once,CASSQDQDSGGEETQYF
TRBV28,NA,CASSKGGLHTDTQYF
TRBV11-2,NA,CASSLGQGATYEQYF
TRBV21-1,NA,CASSSTRDRDNSPLHF
TRBV2,NA,CASSDFSGLLDEQFF
TRBV6-5,NA,CASSLYYSSEQFF
TRBV29-1,NA,CSVSIYVEQFF
TRBV5-8,NA,CASRIGGTVENTEAFF
TRBV6-5,NA,CASTVTGAGGYTF
TRBV4-1,NA,CASSPMTSGGYNEQFF
TRBV7-2,NA,CASSLTGMAINYGYTF
TRBV6-5,NA,CASSYSGGPSYEQYF
TRBV5-6,NA,CASSLGRASYEQYF
TRBV28,NA,CASSLNRNTEAFF
TRBV29-1,NA,CSVGDEQFF